The 10 T cell receptor beta chains listed next were all sequenced from one sample in a study of blood T cell repertoires in COVID-19. TCRdb's copy holds only in-frame clones and misses some; the assay was immunoSEQ multiplex PCR. The table records about 100,000 clones, more than 65% of them present only once. Source material: peripheral blood. These receptors came from a woman aged 70 to 79 with acute or convalescent COVID-19.

This chain joins TRBV5-5 and TRBJ1-2, with 7 positions matching TRBD1. The germline V gene encodes CDR1 SGHKS and CDR2 YYEKEE (reference sequence). V gave up 6 bases and J gave up 6 bases; unmatched junction bases: 11. This CDR3 has 14 amino acids. The CDR3, as DNA: TGTGCCAGCACCCCAGGACAGGCGAGAAATGGCTACACCTTC. Translating it yields CASTPGQARNGYTF. The full variable domain, in which reference TRBV5-5 and TRBJ1-2 provide the parts outside the CDR3, is DAGVTQSPTHLIKTRGQQVTLRCSPISGHKSVSWYQQVLGQGPQFIFQYYEKEERGRGNFPDRFSARQFPNYSSELNVNALLLGDSALYLCASTPGQARNGYTFGSGTRLTVV.

The chain joins TRBV28 to TRBJ1-5; D is possibly TRBD1 (6 bases). CDR1 MDHEN and CDR2 SYDVKM come from the germline V gene. The CDR3 length is 17 residues. V was shortened by 5 bases and J by 0 bases, with 17 bases between the two germline ends. CDR3 residues: CASSRGGGDNSNQPQHF. Written as DNA, the CDR3 is TGTGCCAGCAGTCGAGGGGGAGGGGACAATAGCAATCAGCCCCAGCATTTT.

This sequence joins TRBV29-1 and TRBJ1-4; D gene ambiguous. This CDR3 contains 14 residues. Germline loops: CDR1 SQVTM, CDR2 ANQGSEA. V lost 4 bases and J 3 bases, leaving 12 bases between the germline ends. The CDR3 sequence is CSVATLRPNEKLFF. DNA for the CDR3: TGCAGCGTTGCAACGTTGCGGCCTAATGAAAAACTGTTTTTT. The entire variable domain, with the rest obtained from reference TRBV29-1 and TRBJ1-4, is as follows: SAVISQKPSRDICQRGTSLTIQCQVDSQVTMMFWYRQQPGQSLTLIATANQGSEATYESGFVIDKFPISRPNLTFSTLTVSNMSPEDSSIYLCSVATLRPNEKLFFGSGTQLSVL.

The chain joins TRBV7-2 to TRBJ2-5; D might be TRBD2 (6 bases). Between the trimmed V and J ends, which lost 4 bases and 4 bases, there was a span of 10 bases. The CDR3 loop spans 13 amino acids. CDR1 and CDR2 (germline): SGHTA, FQGNSA. CDR3 protein: CASSSRGGETQYF. CDR3 bases: TGTGCCAGCAGCTCGCGGGGAGGAGAGACCCAGTACTTC.

This chain connects TRBV6-1 to TRBJ1-2, with a weak D call TRBD1 (6 bases). Germline CDR1 and CDR2: MNHNS and SASEGT. The CDR3 extends over 17 amino acids. Trimming left V 1 base short and J 6 bases short, with 21 bases between. The CDR3 here is CASSEGGQGLGVDGYTF. Here the CDR3 DNA reads TGTGCCAGCAGTGAAGGGGGGCAGGGGTTAGGGGTTGATGGCTACACCTTC.

The chain combines TRBV27 with TRBJ1-1; D is perhaps TRBD1 (5 bases). Trimming cost V 3 bases and J 8 bases, with 13 bases left between them. CDR1 and CDR2 (germline): MNHEY, SMNVEV (reference sequence). The CDR3 is made up of 13 amino acids. CDR3 sequence (DNA): TGTGCCAGCAGTTTTCAGGGTGGCTACGAAGCTTTCTTT. Encoded protein: CASSFQGGYEAFF.

This clone has just one count. This sequence joins TRBV13 and TRBJ2-3; 12 nucleotides align to TRBD2. J lost 4 bases, V lost 3 bases, and 5 bases had no gene match. The V gene's germline CDR1 is PRHDT and CDR2 FYEKMQ (reference sequence). The CDR3 is made up of 16 amino acids. CDR3 sequence (DNA): TGTGCCAGCAGCTTTAGGACTAGCGGGGCGTCAGATACGCAGTATTTT. It encodes CASSFRTSGASDTQYF. Full variable domain (missing parts from reference TRBV13 and TRBJ2-3): AAGVIQSPRHLIKEKRETATLKCYPIPRHDTVYWYQQGPGQDPQFLISFYEKMQSDKGSIPDRFSAQQFSDYHSELNMSSLELGDSALYFCASSFRTSGASDTQYFGPGTRLTVL.

The chain recombines TRBV27 with TRBJ1-5; weak D call: TRBD1 (5 bases). V was pared by 6 bases and J by 0 bases, with 6 bases between. CDR3 length: 13 residues. CDR1 is MNHEY and CDR2 is SMNVEV in the germline V gene (reference sequence). This chain's CDR3 is CASRGLSNQPQHF. DNA for the CDR3: TGTGCCAGCAGGGGACTTAGCAATCAGCCCCAGCATTTT.

The J gene is TRBJ1-4, the V gene TRBV11-2; TRBD1 agrees at 8 bases. Germline-derived CDR1 and CDR2 are SGHAT and FQNNGV. Losses at the gene ends were 5 bases for V and 7 bases for J; bases not matched to a gene: 15. The length of the CDR3 is 17 residues. The CDR3 loop is CASSPRTGLTAGEKLFF. The CDR3 DNA sequence: TGTGCCAGCAGCCCCCGGACAGGGTTAACTGCAGGTGAAAAACTGTTTTTT.

Notes on this clone: This same CDR3 is encoded by further DNA sequences in the sample. V usage is TRBV7-9 and J usage is TRBJ1-1; unclear D gene. Germline assignment: CDR1 SEHNR and CDR2 FQNEAQ (reference sequence). V shed 1 base and J shed 5 bases, with 8 bases lying between them. This CDR3 is built from 13 residues. The DNA for the CDR3 is TGTGCCAGCAGCTTAGAAGCGGGAACTGAAGCTTTCTTT. This gives the protein CASSLEAGTEAFF.